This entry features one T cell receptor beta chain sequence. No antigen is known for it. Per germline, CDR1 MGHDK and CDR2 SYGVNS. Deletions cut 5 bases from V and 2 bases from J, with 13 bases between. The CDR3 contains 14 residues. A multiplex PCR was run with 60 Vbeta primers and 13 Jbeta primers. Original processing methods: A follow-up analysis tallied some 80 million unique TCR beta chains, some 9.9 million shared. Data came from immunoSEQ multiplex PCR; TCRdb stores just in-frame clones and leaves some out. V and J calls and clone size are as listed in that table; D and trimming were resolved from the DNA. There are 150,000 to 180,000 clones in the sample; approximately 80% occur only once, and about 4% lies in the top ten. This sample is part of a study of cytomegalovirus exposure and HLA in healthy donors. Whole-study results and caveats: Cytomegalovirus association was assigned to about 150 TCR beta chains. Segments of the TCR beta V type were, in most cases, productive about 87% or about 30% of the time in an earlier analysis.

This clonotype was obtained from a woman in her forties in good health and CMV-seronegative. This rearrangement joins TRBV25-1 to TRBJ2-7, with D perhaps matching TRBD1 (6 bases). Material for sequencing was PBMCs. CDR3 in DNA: TGTGCCAGCAGTAAACAGGGTTCCGCCTACGAGCAGTACTTC. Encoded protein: CASSKQGSAYEQYF.